These 12 T cell receptor beta chains originate from one sample sequenced in a study of a mutant IDH1 vaccine in newly diagnosed glioma. TCRdb's copy holds only in-frame clones and misses some; the assay was immunoSEQ multiplex PCR. In the table there are 85,000 to 100,000 clones, roughly 78% of which are singletons. Time point denoted: baseline, week 1 (first vaccination visit). Treatment described: pre-vaccination baseline after standard-of-care therapy. The sample in question was PBMCs, obtained from a glioma patient treated with radiotherapy, temozolomide or both. The origin of the receptors is a middle-aged man with glioma.

The rearrangement links TRBV11-2 to TRBJ2-7; D not resolved. This CDR3 comprises 15 residues. V was cut by 5 bases and J by 7 bases, with 21 bases left in between. CDR1 is SGHAT and CDR2 is FQNNGV in the germline V gene. CDR3 amino acids: CASSPLSGVVWEQYF. Here the CDR3 DNA reads TGTGCCAGCAGCCCCCTTTCAGGAGTCGTGTGGGAGCAGTACTTC.

J is TRBJ2-1 and V is TRBV2; 14 bases match TRBD2. The V segment lost 6 bases and the J segment 10 bases; nucleotides outside the gene matches: 8. The CDR3 extends over 15 amino acids. CDR1 and CDR2 (germline): SNHLY, FYNNEI. CDR3 amino acids: CASRPGLAGEGEQFF. In nucleotides, the CDR3 is TGTGCCAGCAGGCCGGGACTAGCGGGAGAAGGGGAGCAGTTCTTC.

Only a few counts were recorded for this clone. The chain joins TRBV5-1 to TRBJ1-2; possible D gene TRBD1, 5 bases. Trimming removed 4 bases at V and 4 bases at J, with 17 bases between. Germline assignment: CDR1 SGHRS and CDR2 YFSETQ. This CDR3 contains 15 residues. The CDR3 DNA follows: TGCGCCAGCAGCGATGAAGGGGAGGGGACCTATGGCTACACCTTC. This gives the protein CASSDEGEGTYGYTF.

V and J are TRBV19 and TRBJ2-5, with D possibly matching TRBD1 (5 bases). CDR1 is LNHDA and CDR2 is SQIVND in the germline V gene (reference sequence). CDR3 length equals 14 residues. Trimming pared 0 bases from V and 7 bases from J, leaving 12 bases between. CDR3 sequence: CASSIDRWQGTQYF. For the CDR3, the DNA is TGTGCCAGTAGTATAGATCGATGGCAGGGGACCCAGTACTTC. The variable domain in full, with the rest retrieved from reference TRBV19 and TRBJ2-5, is DGGITQSPKYLFRKEGQNVTLSCEQNLNHDAMYWYRQDPGQGLRLIYYSQIVNDFQKGDIAEGYSVSREKKESFPLTVTSAQKNPTAFYLCASSIDRWQGTQYFGPGTRLLVL.

This clone was found a few times. Relative to the germline gene, one junction end is altered; a read error may explain this. V gene TRBV27 combines with J gene TRBJ1-1; 7 bases map to TRBD1. This CDR3 is 14 amino acids long. The germline gives CDR1 MNHEY, CDR2 SMNVEV (reference sequence). Here the CDR3 reads CASSLLTGNAEAFF. CDR3 coding DNA: TGTGCCAGCAGTTTACTGACAGGGAACGCTGAAGCTTTCTTT.

The chain has TRBV7-2 and TRBJ2-5; 12 nucleotides align to TRBD2. There are 18 residues in the CDR3. Germline CDR1 and CDR2: SGHTA and FQGNSA. The ends lost 5 bases at V and 4 bases at J; junction bases unmatched: 14. The CDR3 DNA reads TGTGCCAGCAGCCCTGCGTGGCTAGCGGGGGGGCGCGGAGAGACCCAGTACTTC. It is translated as CASSPAWLAGGRGETQYF. The variable domain in full, completed from reference TRBV7-2 and TRBJ2-5, reads GAGVSQSPSNKVTEKGKDVELRCDPISGHTALYWYRQSLGQGLEFLIYFQGNSAPDKSGLPSDRFSAERTGGSVSTLTIQRTQQEDSAVYLCASSPAWLAGGRGETQYFGPGTRLLVL.

The J gene is TRBJ2-1, the V gene TRBV19, with 14 nucleotides matching TRBD2. The V gene end was trimmed by 7 bases and the J gene end by 10 bases; junction bases not matched to a gene: 12. The CDR3 length is 16 residues. From germline, CDR1 is LNHDA and CDR2 SQIVND (reference sequence). The CDR3 DNA is TGTGCCAGTAAACCTAAGACTAGCGGGGGGGCCGGAGAGCAGTTCTTC. It is translated as CASKPKTSGGAGEQFF. The whole variable domain, remainder taken from reference TRBV19 and TRBJ2-1, is DGGITQSPKYLFRKEGQNVTLSCEQNLNHDAMYWYRQDPGQGLRLIYYSQIVNDFQKGDIAEGYSVSREKKESFPLTVTSAQKNPTAFYLCASKPKTSGGAGEQFFGPGTRLTVL.

The chain carries TRBV5-4 and TRBJ1-1, with D possibly TRBD1 on 6 matching bases. The CDR3 has 15 residues. Germline CDR1 is SGHNT and CDR2 is YYREEE (reference sequence). The V end was cut by 0 bases, the J end by 2 bases, with 11 bases between. The CDR3 region is CASSLAGGLNTEAFF. In DNA, the CDR3 is TGTGCCAGCAGCTTGGCGGGGGGCCTTAACACTGAAGCTTTCTTT.

The chain carries TRBV10-3 and TRBJ1-2; possible D gene TRBD1, 6 bases. The CDR3 contains 15 residues. Germline CDR1 is ENHRY and CDR2 is SYGVKD. V lost 0 bases to trimming and J lost 2 bases, with 10 bases between them. In DNA, the CDR3 is TGTGCCATCAGTGAGTCGAGTACAGGGAACTATGGCTACACCTTC. Translation gives CAISESSTGNYGYTF.

The chain recombines TRBV7-2 with TRBJ1-3; the D gene is possibly TRBD1 (6 bases). Trimming removed 3 bases at V and 4 bases at J, with 10 bases between. Germline CDR1 reads SGHTA; CDR2 reads FQGNSA. The length of the CDR3 is 14 residues. The CDR3, as DNA: TGTGCCAGCAGCTTCGGGGACACAGGAAACACCATATATTTT. Translation: CASSFGDTGNTIYF.

At least ten counts were recorded for this clone. The gene calls are TRBV19 and TRBJ2-2, with TRBD2 matching over 8 bases. This CDR3 is built from 15 residues. The junction had 7 bases not matched to a gene; V was cut back by 5 bases and J by 5 bases. The germline V gene has CDR1 LNHDA and CDR2 SQIVND (reference sequence). The CDR3 loop reads CASSGSGSRTGELFF. DNA of the CDR3: TGTGCCAGTAGTGGGAGCGGGAGTCGTACCGGGGAGCTGTTTTTT.

The chain recombines TRBV7-8 with TRBJ2-7; D gene uncertain. This CDR3 region has 13 residues. Germline values: CDR1 SGHVS, CDR2 FQNEAQ. Trimming took 1 base from V and 4 from J, leaving 8 bases between them. CDR3 nucleotide sequence: TGTGCCAGCAGCTTAGGTCGAAAGTACGAGCAGTACTTC. Amino acids: CASSLGRKYEQYF. Variable domain in full (rest from reference TRBV7-8 and TRBJ2-7): GAGVSQSPRYKVAKRGQDVALRCDPISGHVSLFWYQQALGQGPEFLTYFQNEAQLDKSGLPSDRFFAERPEGSVSTLKIQRTQQEDSAVYLCASSLGRKYEQYFGPGTRLTVT.